The present T cell receptor beta chain was sequenced within a study of shared T cell receptors in the human thymus. The length of the CDR3 is 13 residues. The germline V gene has CDR1 MGHRA and CDR2 YSYEKL. Trimming cost V 2 bases and J 9 bases, with 11 bases left between them. Profiling relied on immunoSEQ multiplex PCR, and the TCRdb table lists in-frame clones only, not all of them. The sample holds roughly 500,000 clones, approximately 80% seen once. The same data also went into a second study, on human thymus T cells. As that study records: Related research found strongly overlapping thymic repertoires in unrelated individuals.

Sequencing used thymocytes. The TCR comes from a boy in the first two years of life with a congenital heart defect. The V gene is TRBV4-1, the J gene TRBJ2-1; D may be TRBD1 (5 bases). CDR3 nucleotides: TGCGCCAGCAGCCAACTGGCCCAGGGTGAGCAGTTCTTC. Its protein is CASSQLAQGEQFF.